Shown below are 18 T cell receptor beta chains from a single sample sequenced in a study of CD8+CD57+ T cells in acquired aplastic anemia. It was genomic DNA that served as the template for profiling TCR beta VDJ and CDR3. TCRdb reanalysed the reads using MiXCR and keeps one entry per CDR3 protein. The top ten clones hold 12% of a sample with 150,000 to 180,000 distinct CDR3 sequences, just over 50% of them seen once. By flow cytometry, patients selected for sequencing had shown an expansion of CD8+CD57+ cells. The specimen was sorted CD4+, CD8+, or CD8+CD57+ T cells (not recorded which) from PBMCs. The receptors stem from a human donor with aplastic anemia.

This clonotype has a single count. The V call is TRBV7-6, the J call TRBJ2-2; 14 bases are shared with TRBD2. The CDR3 covers 17 residues. CDR1 and CDR2 (germline): SGHVS, FNYEAQ. Trimming at V came to 4 bases and at J to 7 bases, leaving 8 bases not matched to a gene. The CDR3 coding sequence is TGTGCCAGCAGCTCCGGGACTAGCGGGGGCTGGTACGGGGAGCTGTTTTTT. As protein: CASSSGTSGGWYGELFF.

This clonotype has at least ten counts. The chain employs TRBV19 and TRBJ2-2; either TRBD1 or TRBD2 may supply D (7 bases each). The length of the CDR3 is 17 residues. Germline values: CDR1 LNHDA, CDR2 SQIVND (reference sequence). The V end was cut by 5 bases, the J end by 4 bases, with 20 bases between. This CDR3 is CASSLTHRGGSTGELFF. DNA of the CDR3: TGTGCCAGTAGTCTCACCCACAGGGGCGGGAGCACCGGGGAGCTGTTTTTT.

This clonotype was detected only a few times. The J gene is TRBJ1-5, the V gene TRBV18; TRBD1 might be the D (6 bases). Between the trimmed V and J ends, which lost 6 bases and 3 bases, there was a span of 15 bases. Germline V gene data show CDR1 as KGHSH and CDR2 as LQKENI. The CDR3 is 15 residues long. Written as DNA, the CDR3 is TGTGCCAGCTCCAGGTCCGGGGACAACAATCAGCCCCAGCATTTT. Protein: CASSRSGDNNQPQHF.

As regards this clonotype: Compared with germline, one end of the junction differs, possibly owing to a read error. The rearrangement joins TRBV10-2 to TRBJ2-2; the D is unclear. CDR1 and CDR2 (germline): WSHSY, SAAADI. The CDR3 extends over 12 amino acids. In DNA, the CDR3 is TGCGCCAGCACCTTGAACCCCGGGGAGCTGTTTTTT. Its protein is CASTLNPGELFF.

Only one count was recorded for this clonotype. The chain is built from TRBV7-9 and TRBJ1-4; no firm D call. Between the trimmed V and J ends, which lost 4 bases and 5 bases, there was a span of 5 bases. Per germline, CDR1 SEHNR and CDR2 FQNEAQ (reference sequence). The CDR3 spans 12 residues. The CDR3: CASSSMNEKLFF. The DNA for the CDR3 is TGTGCCAGCAGCTCGATGAATGAAAAACTGTTTTTT.

This clonotype has just a few counts. This chain joins TRBV2 and TRBJ1-4; 8 bases align to TRBD1. V gave up 1 base and J gave up 10 bases; unmatched junction bases: 5. This CDR3 spans 14 amino acids. Germline CDR1 reads SNHLY; CDR2 reads FYNNEI. The CDR3 DNA sequence: TGTGCCAGCAGTGAAGGACAGGGGAGGGCAAAACTGTTTTTT. It is translated as CASSEGQGRAKLFF.

The chain has TRBV11-2 and TRBJ2-3; tentatively, D is TRBD1 (5 bases). Germline-derived CDR1 and CDR2 are SGHAT and FQNNGV. The V end was cut by 3 bases, the J end by 4 bases, with 17 bases between. The CDR3 extends over 16 amino acids. DNA of the CDR3: TGTGCCAGCAGCTTCTCCAGGGTGTCCGGCCCAGATACGCAGTATTTT. This encodes CASSFSRVSGPDTQYF.

This chain joins TRBV6-1 and TRBJ2-7; D possibly corresponds to TRBD2 (7 bases). This CDR3 spans 14 amino acids. In germline, CDR1 is MNHNS, CDR2 SASEGT. Trimming shortened V by 7 bases and J by 5 bases, and 18 bases separated the two germline ends. In DNA form, the CDR3 reads TGTGCCAGCACCGAAGGGGGAGGGACAAACGAGCAGTACTTC. Protein: CASTEGGGTNEQYF.

Only a few counts were recorded for this clonotype. The chain employs TRBV27 and TRBJ2-7; 10 nucleotides match TRBD1. Germline assignment: CDR1 MNHEY and CDR2 SMNVEV (reference sequence). This CDR3 has 21 residues. V lost 0 bases to trimming and J lost 2 bases; unmatched junction nucleotides: 19. CDR3 sequence (DNA): TGTGCCAGCAGTTTATCGGGGACAGGGGCCCGGATCGCGGGTGCGACCTACGAGCAGTACTTC. As protein: CASSLSGTGARIAGATYEQYF.

The chain employs TRBV5-1 and TRBJ2-3; D may be TRBD1 (5 bases). This CDR3 region has 16 residues. The germline V gene encodes CDR1 SGHRS and CDR2 YFSETQ. V lost 3 bases and J lost 1, with 15 bases in between. CDR3 DNA: TGCGCCAGCAGCTCGATGCTCGGACAACGCACAGATACGCAGTATTTT. Translating gives CASSSMLGQRTDTQYF.

V usage is TRBV6-2 or TRBV6-3 and J usage is TRBJ1-1; 7 positions match TRBD1. This CDR3 spans 17 amino acids. CDR1 is MNHEY and CDR2 is SVGEGT in the germline V gene. With 0 bases clipped from V and 3 bases from J, the junction kept 10 bases outside the gene matches. CDR3 loop: CASSYSNSARGDTEAFF. The CDR3 DNA reads as TGTGCCAGCAGTTACTCGAACTCGGCCAGGGGGGACACTGAAGCTTTCTTT.

The CDR3 protein is CASSPDSGGADTQYF. DNA of the CDR3: TGTGCCAGCAGTCCAGATAGCGGGGGGGCAGATACGCAGTATTTT. This sequence joins TRBV2 and TRBJ2-3, with 11 bases identical to TRBD2. The CDR3 has 15 amino acids. The V and J ends lost 5 bases and 4 bases, in that order; junction bases with no gene match: 5. Germline CDR1 reads SNHLY; CDR2 reads FYNNEI.

A remark on this clonotype: Likely a read error: the CDR3 ends without its conserved phenylalanine or tryptophan. The chain couples TRBV19 to TRBJ2-7; 7 bases map to TRBD1. The germline V gene encodes CDR1 LNHDA and CDR2 SQIVND (reference sequence). This CDR3 has 13 amino acids. CDR3 coding DNA: TGTGCCAGTGGTATTGGACAGGCCCACGAGCAGTACCTC. This gives the protein CASGIGQAHEQYL.

The V call is TRBV5-5, the J call TRBJ1-2; no clear D. The CDR3 totals 14 residues. Germline V CDR1 and CDR2: SGHKS, YYEKEE (reference sequence). The V and J ends lost 1 base and 5 bases respectively, with 12 bases between them. The CDR3 DNA reads as TGTGCCAGCAGCTTGCACTTACAGACTTATGGCTACACCTTC. This codes for CASSLHLQTYGYTF.

This clonotype came up many times. V and J are TRBV19 and TRBJ1-1, with D maybe TRBD1 (5 bases). V was trimmed by 3 bases and J by 4 bases, leaving 12 bases between them. Germline-derived CDR1 and CDR2 are LNHDA and SQIVND (reference sequence). There are 14 residues in the CDR3. The CDR3: CASSIREGITEAFF. DNA for the CDR3: TGTGCCAGTAGTATCAGGGAGGGAATCACTGAAGCTTTCTTT.

The chain combines TRBV25-1 with TRBJ2-1; possible D gene TRBD2, 5 bases. CDR3 length: 18 amino acids. The germline CDR1 and CDR2 sequences are MGHDK and SYGVNS. V shed 5 bases and J shed 5 bases, with 25 bases lying between them. In nucleotides, the CDR3 is TGTGCCAGCAGTCCTGACTCGTCTAGCTCAGGACGTGACAATGAGCAGTTCTTC. Protein: CASSPDSSSSGRDNEQFF.

This clonotype was seen at least ten times. The CDR3 bases are TGTGCCAGCAGCTTGTCTGGACGACTTACGAACACCGGGGAGCTGTTTTTT. This sequence encodes CASSLSGRLTNTGELFF. The V and J genes are TRBV5-4 and TRBJ2-2; D unclear. The V end was cut by 1 base, the J end by 0 bases, with 13 bases between. Germline CDR1 reads SGHNT; CDR2 reads YYREEE (reference sequence). The length of the CDR3 is 17 residues.

The rearrangement joins TRBV10-3 to TRBJ1-2, with D possibly being TRBD1 (6 bases). Germline V lookup: CDR1 ENHRY, CDR2 SYGVKD. This CDR3 is built from 13 residues. The V gene lost 7 bases and the J gene lost 6 bases, with 15 bases spanning the gap. DNA of the CDR3: TGTGCCATCATGGGACATAAGATACATGGCTACACCTTC. Translated: CAIMGHKIHGYTF.